Each of the 29 T cell receptor beta chains below was sequenced from the same sample in a study of blood T cells in healthy people across ages. Alongside a J-beta primer mix, a sample-barcoded 5' primer served in a second PCR lasting about 7 to 12 cycles. Each CDR3 protein is one row after TCRdb ran MiXCR on the 5' RACE reads. The table lists fewer than 750,000 distinct CDR3 sequences, around 52% of them singletons, with about 13% in the top ten. The sequenced material came from blood. Every receptor here comes from a woman aged 80 or over in good health.

The chain employs TRBV29-1 and TRBJ2-7; 14 bases match TRBD2. Germline CDR1 is SQVTM and CDR2 is ANQGSEA. The CDR3 totals 14 residues. The V and J ends lost 6 bases and 9 bases, in that order; junction bases with no gene match: 10. The CDR3 nucleotides read TGCAGCGTACCAACCGGGACTAGCGGGAGCGGGCAGTACTTC. Its protein is CSVPTGTSGSGQYF.

Comments on this clonotype: A much bigger clone sits one base away, suggesting this may be a read error. The chain joins TRBV7-2 to TRBJ2-7; unclear D gene. CDR3 length equals 13 residues. The germline CDR1 and CDR2 sequences are SGHTA and FQGNSA. Trimming stripped 4 bases from V and 7 bases from J, with 14 bases between. The CDR3 region has the DNA TGTGCCAGCAGCTCAAGACCCGACGGTGAGCAGTACTTC. This translates into CASSSRPDGEQYF.

The table lists this clonotype with a few counts. The chain couples TRBV7-2 to TRBJ2-6, with 8 bases lining up with TRBD2. J was trimmed by 0 bases and V by 9 bases; bases with no gene match: 4. CDR1 SGHTA and CDR2 FQGNSA come from the germline V gene. The length of the CDR3 is 15 residues. The CDR3 DNA reads TGTGCCAGTAGTCGGGGGGGCTCTGGGGCCAACGTCCTGACTTTC. As protein: CASSRGGSGANVLTF.

About this clonotype itself: This may arise from a read error, as a much more abundant clone is one base away. This sequence joins TRBV29-1 and TRBJ2-7; D unclear. Per the germline V gene, CDR1 is SQVTM and CDR2 is ANQGSEA. The V end lost 5 bases, the J end lost 7 bases, and 21 bases lay between the germline ends. The CDR3 has 14 amino acids. CDR3 region: CSVRGPNSYNEQYF. Here the CDR3 DNA reads TGCAGCGTTCGAGGCCCCAACTCCTACAATGAGCAGTACTTC.

This chain uses TRBV29-1 with TRBJ2-7, with D possibly TRBD2 on 5 matching bases. CDR3 length equals 12 residues. Looked up from germline, CDR1 is SQVTM and CDR2 is ANQGSEA. The V and J ends lost 4 bases and 0 bases respectively, with 7 bases between them. CDR3 DNA: TGCAGCGTTGTTCGGGACTCCTACGAGCAGTACTTC. Translated: CSVVRDSYEQYF.

Of note for this clonotype: With a much larger clone just one base away, this may be a read error. This chain connects TRBV20-1 to TRBJ2-6, with 7 nucleotides matching TRBD1. Looked up from germline, CDR1 is DFQATT and CDR2 is SNEGSKA (reference sequence). The CDR3 totals 13 residues. DNA of the CDR3: TGCAGTGCAGGGGGCTCTGGGGCCAACGTCCCGACTTTC. It codes for CSAGGSGANVPTF.

This clonotype was observed a few times. The chain joins TRBV2 to TRBJ1-1; a weak D match, TRBD1 (6 bases). The germline V gene has CDR1 SNHLY and CDR2 FYNNEI. The CDR3 covers 11 residues. V shed 8 bases and J shed 8 bases, with 12 bases lying between them. CDR3 loop: CASEQGTEAFF. The DNA for the CDR3 is TGTGCCAGCGAGCAGGGGACCGAAGCTTTCTTT.

This clonotype has just a few counts. Given a much more abundant clone one base away, this may be a read error. CDR3 loop: CASSWDTGGTDTQYF. In DNA, the CDR3 is TGCGCCAGCAGCTGGGATACGGGTGGCACAGATACGCAGTATTTT. The chain uses TRBV5-1 and TRBJ2-3, with no clear D. CDR1 and CDR2 (germline): SGHRS, YFSETQ. The length of the CDR3 is 15 residues. V was pared by 3 bases and J by 1 base, with 12 bases between.

This clonotype was observed many times. The chain has TRBV28 and TRBJ2-7; 7 nucleotides line up with TRBD1. This CDR3 is 16 amino acids long. Losses at the gene ends were 1 base for V and 2 bases for J; bases not matched to a gene: 8. Germline V gives CDR1 MDHEN, CDR2 SYDVKM. The CDR3 is CASSLYWGQSPYEQYF. In DNA, the CDR3 is TGTGCCAGCAGTTTATACTGGGGACAGTCCCCCTACGAGCAGTACTTC. Supplemented by reference TRBV28 and TRBJ2-7, the full variable domain reads DVKVTQSSRYLVKRTGEKVFLECVQDMDHENMFWYRQDPGLGLRLIYFSYDVKMKEKGDIPEGYSVSREKKERFSLILESASTNQTSMYLCASSLYWGQSPYEQYFGPGTRLTVT.

This clonotype was recorded at least ten times. This chain uses TRBV12-3 or TRBV12-4 with TRBJ2-3; a weak D match, TRBD1 (5 bases). This CDR3 comprises 12 residues. The V gene lost 6 bases and the J gene lost 4 bases, with 8 bases spanning the gap. The CDR3 reads CASRVGADTQYF. CDR3 bases: TGTGCCAGCAGGGTAGGGGCAGATACGCAGTATTTT.

V usage is TRBV5-5 and J usage is TRBJ2-1; 8 nucleotides agree with TRBD2. J lost 7 bases, V lost 4 bases, and 10 bases had no gene match. The CDR3 totals 15 residues. Germline CDR1 SGHKS, CDR2 YYEKEE (reference sequence). The CDR3 DNA reads as TGTGCCAGCAGCCCTTACGGGACTAGTTCGAATGAGCAGTTCTTC. Its protein is CASSPYGTSSNEQFF.

J is TRBJ2-4 and V is TRBV29-1; possibly TRBD2 for D (6 bases). The CDR3 has 14 residues. Trimming took off 6 bases at V and 3 bases at J, with 15 bases between the two ends. The V gene's germline CDR1 is SQVTM and CDR2 ANQGSEA. In nucleotides, the CDR3 is TGCAGCGTGTCTAGCGAAACTCTCAAAAACATTCAGTACTTC. Translation: CSVSSETLKNIQYF.

Comments on this clonotype: A much larger clone differs from this one at a single base, so this may be a read error. DNA for the CDR3: TGTGCCAGCAGCACTACCCTAGCGCACAATGAGCAGCTCTTC. Amino acid sequence: CASSTTLAHNEQLF. The V and J genes are TRBV7-9 and TRBJ2-1, with D perhaps matching TRBD2 (6 bases). The CDR3 extends over 14 amino acids. CDR1 and CDR2 (germline): SEHNR, FQNEAQ (reference sequence). Full variable domain (remainder filled in from reference TRBV7-9 and TRBJ2-1): DTGVSQNPRHKITKRGQNVTFRCDPISEHNRLYWYRQTLGQGPEFLTYFQNEAQLEKSRLLSDRFSAERPKGSFSTLEIQRTEQGDSAMYLCASSTTLAHNEQLFGPGTRLTVL.

The chain uses TRBV20-1 and TRBJ1-5; D ambiguous. This CDR3 has 13 amino acids. Germline CDR1 reads DFQATT; CDR2 reads SNEGSKA (reference sequence). V was cut by 3 bases and J by 2 bases, with 8 bases left in between. The CDR3 DNA sequence: TGCAGTGCTAGGTCTACCGGCAATCAGCCCCAGCATTTT. Protein: CSARSTGNQPQHF.

This clonotype occurred once. Relative to the germline gene, one junction end is altered; a read error may explain this. The genes are TRBV3-1 and TRBJ2-3; D could derive from TRBD1 or TRBD2 (6 bases each). Germline values: CDR1 LGHDT, CDR2 YNNKEL (reference sequence). The length of the CDR3 is 14 residues. The CDR3 DNA is TGTGCCGGCAGGGGTGGAGGGTCCATAGATACGCAGTATTTT. Translation gives CAGRGGGSIDTQYF.

This clonotype was counted at least ten times. V gene TRBV6-6 combines with J gene TRBJ1-2; no clear D gene. V shed 6 bases and J shed 4 bases, with 15 bases lying between them. The germline V gene has CDR1 MNHNY and CDR2 SVGAGI (reference sequence). CDR3 length equals 14 residues. CDR3 DNA sequence: TGTGCCAGCAGCCCCGCGCCAGCCTCCTATGGCTACACCTTC. Its protein product is CASSPAPASYGYTF.

CDR3 residues: CASSLQGTGSFYEQYF. For the CDR3, the DNA is TGTGCCAGCAGTTTACAGGGGACAGGGAGTTTCTACGAGCAGTACTTC. V and J are TRBV27 and TRBJ2-7; 9 nucleotides match TRBD1. Germline V gene sequence: CDR1 MNHEY, CDR2 SMNVEV (reference sequence). The CDR3 covers 16 residues. After removal of 2 bases from V and 3 bases from J, the junction contained 8 bases not matched to a gene.

The chain uses TRBV5-1 and TRBJ2-1, with D possibly being TRBD1 (5 bases). This CDR3 comprises 16 residues. V was pared by 2 bases and J by 0 bases, with 12 bases between. The germline V gene has CDR1 SGHRS and CDR2 YFSETQ. CDR3 region: CASSFWGQSSYNEQFF. CDR3 in DNA: TGCGCCAGCAGCTTCTGGGGCCAGAGCTCCTACAATGAGCAGTTCTTC.

About this clonotype: A read error may be the cause here, since a much bigger clone is one base away. This rearrangement joins TRBV5-1 to TRBJ2-4; TRBD1 aligns across 8 bases. The J call may be in error: the DNA end matches TRBJ2-5 better. The CDR3 sequence is 13 residues long. Per the germline V gene, CDR1 is SGHRS and CDR2 is YFSETQ. The CDR3 region is CASKRQGYETQYF. The CDR3 bases are TGCGCCAGCAAAAGACAGGGGTATGAGACCCAGTACTTC.

Note on this clonotype: This may be a read error: a much more frequent sequence differs by one nucleotide. In DNA form, the CDR3 reads TGCGCCGGCAGCCTAAGCTCCACCTTAGATACGCAGTATTTT. This codes for CAGSLSSTLDTQYF. This chain uses TRBV5-1 with TRBJ2-3; D is undetermined. Germline V gene sequence: CDR1 SGHRS, CDR2 YFSETQ. The CDR3 consists of 14 residues.

J is TRBJ2-4 and V is TRBV20-1; the D gene is possibly TRBD1 (5 bases). This CDR3 is built from 17 residues. The V end was cut by 2 bases, the J end by 0 bases, with 17 bases between. Germline-derived CDR1 and CDR2 are DFQATT and SNEGSKA (reference sequence). CDR3 sequence (DNA): TGCAGTGCTAGACGCGACAGAGGCCTTTTAGCCAAAAACATTCAGTACTTC. Translated, it gives CSARRDRGLLAKNIQYF.

Only one count was recorded for this clonotype. J is TRBJ2-5 and V is TRBV30; no definite D call. This CDR3 has 14 residues. The V gene's germline CDR1 is GTSNPN and CDR2 SVGIG (reference sequence). V gave up 4 bases and J gave up 5 bases, with 17 bases separating them. For the CDR3, the DNA is TGTGCCTGGACTGGACCGCCGGACGCGGAGACCCAGTACTTC. This sequence encodes CAWTGPPDAETQYF. Full variable domain (rest looked up from reference TRBV30 and TRBJ2-5): SQTIHQWPATLVQPVGSPLSLECTVEGTSNPNLYWYRQAAGRGLQLLFYSVGIGQISSEVPQNLSASRPQDRQFILSSKKLLLSDSGFYLCAWTGPPDAETQYFGPGTRLLVL.

The chain recombines TRBV30 with TRBJ2-7; D is ambiguous. The ends were cut back, 2 bases at V and 4 bases at J, with 6 bases in the middle. Looked up from germline, CDR1 is GTSNPN and CDR2 is SVGIG (reference sequence). There are 11 residues in the CDR3. The CDR3: CAWSPPYEQYF. The CDR3 bases are TGTGCCTGGAGTCCCCCTTACGAGCAGTACTTC.

This clonotype was found many times. V usage is TRBV20-1 and J usage is TRBJ2-1; D possibly corresponds to TRBD2 (6 bases). Per the germline V gene, CDR1 is DFQATT and CDR2 is SNEGSKA (reference sequence). V was clipped by 1 base and J by 0 bases, with 13 bases between them. The CDR3 is 16 residues long. CDR3: CSARADRGSSYNEQFF. CDR3 DNA sequence: TGCAGTGCTAGAGCCGATCGGGGGAGCTCCTACAATGAGCAGTTCTTC.

V gene TRBV7-9 combines with J gene TRBJ1-1; no clear D gene. The germline V gene encodes CDR1 SEHNR and CDR2 FQNEAQ (reference sequence). There are 16 residues in the CDR3. Trimming left V 1 base short and J 0 bases short, with 12 bases between. The CDR3 is CASSLGAEGLNTEAFF. Here the CDR3 DNA reads TGTGCCAGCAGCTTAGGGGCGGAAGGACTGAACACTGAAGCTTTCTTT.

This clonotype was observed many times. The chain joins TRBV2 to TRBJ2-2; 8 nucleotides line up with TRBD2. The CDR3 contains 12 residues. V was pared by 10 bases and J by 6 bases, with 4 bases of the junction left unmatched. Germline CDR1 SNHLY, CDR2 FYNNEI. The CDR3: CATGLGSGELFF. In DNA, the CDR3 is TGTGCCACGGGACTAGGGTCCGGGGAGCTGTTTTTT.

Note on this clonotype: Possible read error: a much larger clone is one base away. The chain combines TRBV28 with TRBJ2-1; D remains unclear. CDR1 is MDHEN, CDR2 SYDVKM, per germline. The CDR3 extends over 15 amino acids. Trimming took off 4 bases at V and 8 bases at J, with 18 bases between the two ends. CDR3 in amino acids: CASSSNLKIYDEQFF. The DNA of the CDR3 is TGTGCCAGCAGTTCTAACCTAAAGATTTACGATGAGCAGTTCTTC.

This clonotype was counted ten times or more. The chain recombines TRBV29-1 with TRBJ2-1; unclear D gene. The CDR3 has 12 amino acids. Germline CDR1 and CDR2: SQVTM and ANQGSEA. The V gene lost 3 bases and the J gene lost 7 bases, with 10 bases spanning the gap. CDR3 DNA sequence: TGCAGCGTTGATAAGGGTGGGAATGAGCAGTTCTTC. Translating it yields CSVDKGGNEQFF.

For this clonotype: This may be a read error, as it is one base from a much larger clone. This chain joins TRBV27 and TRBJ2-7; 10 bases are a match to TRBD2. V gave up 7 bases and J gave up 7 bases; unmatched junction bases: 13. This CDR3 comprises 15 residues. CDR1 and CDR2 (germline): MNHEY, SMNVEV (reference sequence). In DNA, the CDR3 is TGTGCCAGCACCCCTCTAGCGGGAGAATTGAATGAGCAGTACTTC. This codes for CASTPLAGELNEQYF.